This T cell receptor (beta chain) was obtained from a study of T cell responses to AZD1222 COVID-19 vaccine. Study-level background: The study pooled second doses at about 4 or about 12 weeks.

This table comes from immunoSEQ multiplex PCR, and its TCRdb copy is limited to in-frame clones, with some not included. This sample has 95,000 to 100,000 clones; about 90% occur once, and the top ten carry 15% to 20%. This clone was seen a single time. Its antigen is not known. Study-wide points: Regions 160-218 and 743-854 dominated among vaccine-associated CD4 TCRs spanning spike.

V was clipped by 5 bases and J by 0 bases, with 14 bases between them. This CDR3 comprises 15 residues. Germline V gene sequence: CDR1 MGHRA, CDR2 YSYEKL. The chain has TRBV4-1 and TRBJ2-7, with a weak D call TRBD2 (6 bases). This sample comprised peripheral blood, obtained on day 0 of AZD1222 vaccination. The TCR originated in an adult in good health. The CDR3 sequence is CASSNRDWSSYEQYF. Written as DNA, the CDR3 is TGCGCCAGCAGCAATCGGGACTGGAGCTCCTACGAGCAGTACTTC.